The 31 T cell receptor beta chains listed next were all sequenced from one sample in a study of shared clonotypes between healthy human individuals. Libraries were prepared by immunoSEQ multiplex PCR; TCRdb keeps only in-frame clonotypes and omits some of them. The repertoire holds around 1 million clones, 76% seen once, with about 1.5% in the top ten. Specimen: memory CD4+ T cells sorted from blood. Specified subset: CD45RA-negative fraction. The receptors here all came from a man between 18 and 35 years old in good health.

The chain couples TRBV30 to TRBJ2-7, with TRBD2 as a possible D gene (6 bases). The V end lost 4 bases, the J end lost 2 bases, and 12 bases lay between the germline ends. Per germline, CDR1 GTSNPN and CDR2 SVGIG (reference sequence). The CDR3 runs to 13 residues. In DNA, the CDR3 is TGTGCCTGGACGGGCGGGGAAACCTACGAGCAGTACTTC. Its translation: CAWTGGETYEQYF.

V and J are TRBV5-5 and TRBJ2-7; D gene ambiguous. The V gene's germline CDR1 is SGHKS and CDR2 YYEKEE (reference sequence). V was shortened by 4 bases and J by 1 base, with 12 bases between the two germline ends. The CDR3 is 14 residues long. The CDR3 loop reads CASSRNTESYEQYF. The CDR3 bases are TGTGCCAGCAGCCGAAACACGGAATCCTACGAGCAGTACTTC.

The rearrangement joins TRBV6-5 to TRBJ2-7; D possibly corresponds to TRBD1 (5 bases). This CDR3 contains 14 residues. CDR1 is MNHEY and CDR2 is SVGAGI in the germline V gene. Trimming shortened V by 2 bases and J by 3 bases, and 11 bases separated the two germline ends. CDR3 sequence reads: CASSYGAGHYEQYF. CDR3 in DNA: TGTGCCAGCAGTTACGGTGCAGGGCACTACGAGCAGTACTTC.

In this sample, this clone turned up a few times. The V and J genes are TRBV5-1 and TRBJ1-3; TRBD1 matches 7 bases. Trimming at V came to 0 bases and at J to 9 bases, leaving 6 bases not matched to a gene. The CDR3 totals 14 residues. Germline lookup yields CDR1 SGHRS and CDR2 YFSETQ. The CDR3 DNA sequence: TGCGCCAGCAGCTTGGAAGGGGGCGGTATCACCATATATTTT. Translation gives CASSLEGGGITIYF.

The V call is TRBV4-3, the J call TRBJ1-2; the D gene is possibly TRBD1 (6 bases). CDR1 and CDR2 from the germline V gene are LGHNA and YSLEER. The CDR3 has 17 amino acids. Trimming cost V 0 bases and J 0 bases, with 14 bases left between them. The CDR3 sequence is CASSQDLGGQANYGYTF. CDR3 coding DNA: TGCGCCAGCAGCCAAGATTTGGGGGGCCAAGCTAACTATGGCTACACCTTC.

The chain has TRBV5-8 and TRBJ2-7, with a tentative D call TRBD2 (6 bases). CDR1 is SGHTS, CDR2 YDEGEE, per germline. CDR3 size: 13 residues. V was pared by 4 bases and J by 3 bases, with 11 bases between. The chain's CDR3 is CASSRDFIYEQYF. The CDR3 nucleotides read TGTGCCAGCAGCAGGGACTTCATCTACGAGCAGTACTTC.

The rearrangement links TRBV18 to TRBJ1-5; no clear D. CDR3 length equals 14 residues. V lost 3 bases to trimming and J lost 0 bases, with 6 bases between them. Per germline, CDR1 KGHSH and CDR2 LQKENI. CDR3 in DNA: TGTGCCAGCTCACCGGAATATAGCAATCAGCCCCAGCATTTT. Amino acids: CASSPEYSNQPQHF.

This clone was seen at least ten times. The J gene is TRBJ2-3, the V gene TRBV5-5, with 8 positions matching TRBD1. The CDR3 contains 17 residues. After removal of 1 base from V and 1 base from J, the junction contained 8 bases not matched to a gene. Germline values: CDR1 SGHKS, CDR2 YYEKEE (reference sequence). CDR3 in DNA: TGTGCCAGCAGCTTGATTGCTGGGACAGGAGGCACAGATACGCAGTATTTT. It is translated as CASSLIAGTGGTDTQYF.

The chain carries TRBV28 and TRBJ2-1; D assignment may be TRBD1 or TRBD2 (5 bases each). CDR3 length: 14 amino acids. Germline V lookup: CDR1 MDHEN, CDR2 SYDVKM. Trimming stripped 5 bases from V and 2 bases from J, with 10 bases between. CDR3 coding DNA: TGTGCCAGCAGTGTTGGGACCACCTACAATGAGCAGTTCTTC. The encoded protein is CASSVGTTYNEQFF.

This clone appeared a few times. This chain joins TRBV4-3 and TRBJ2-7; either TRBD1 or TRBD2 may fit D (5 bases each). Trimming removed 4 bases from V and 2 bases from J, with 15 bases in between. This CDR3 comprises 15 residues. The germline V gene encodes CDR1 LGHNA and CDR2 YSLEER. Here the CDR3 reads CASSRFRDGAYEQYF. For the CDR3, the DNA is TGCGCCAGCAGCCGCTTCCGGGACGGAGCCTACGAGCAGTACTTC.

The chain joins TRBV4-3 to TRBJ1-2; D not certain. Germline CDR1 reads LGHNA; CDR2 reads YSLEER. V lost 1 base and J 0 bases, leaving 18 bases between the germline ends. The CDR3 consists of 18 residues. This chain's CDR3 is CASSQGGWRHPANYGYTF. The CDR3, as DNA: TGCGCCAGCAGCCAAGGCGGTTGGCGGCATCCAGCTAACTATGGCTACACCTTC.

V usage is TRBV11-2 and J usage is TRBJ2-1; TRBD1 agrees at 8 bases. From germline, CDR1 is SGHAT and CDR2 FQNNGV. Trimming cost V 3 bases and J 3 bases; bases outside gene matches: 4. The CDR3 is 15 residues long. DNA of the CDR3: TGTGCCAGCAGCTTGTTACAGGGGGTCTACAATGAGCAGTTCTTC. Translated: CASSLLQGVYNEQFF.

The V call is TRBV6-5, the J call TRBJ1-5; 9 bases match TRBD1. V lost 8 bases and J lost 6; bases outside the gene matches: 8. There are 14 residues in the CDR3. Germline values: CDR1 MNHEY, CDR2 SVGAGI. This CDR3 is CASPRDREFQPQHF. The CDR3 DNA is TGTGCCAGCCCTCGGGACAGGGAATTTCAGCCCCAGCATTTT.

This rearrangement joins TRBV7-9 to TRBJ1-2; D is uncertain. Trimming took off 1 base at V and 8 bases at J, with 11 bases between the two ends. CDR3 length: 13 residues. Germline V CDR1 and CDR2: SEHNR, FQNEAQ (reference sequence). CDR3 bases: TGTGCCAGCAGCTTAGATTGGTCCCAGGGCTACACCTTC. Protein product: CASSLDWSQGYTF.

V is TRBV7-2 and J is TRBJ2-7, with 10 bases aligning to TRBD1. V lost 1 base and J lost 2; bases outside the gene matches: 2. The CDR3 is made up of 15 amino acids. From germline, CDR1 is SGHTA and CDR2 FQGNSA. This CDR3 is CASSLEGTGAYEQYF. The CDR3 nucleotides are TGTGCCAGCAGCTTAGAAGGGACAGGGGCCTACGAGCAGTACTTC.

This clone has a handful of counts. The J gene is TRBJ1-3, the V gene TRBV9; possibly TRBD1 for D (5 bases). Germline CDR1 is SGDLS and CDR2 is YYNGEE. The CDR3 is 14 residues long. V shed 6 bases and J shed 0 bases, with 10 bases lying between them. The CDR3 reads CASKEGSSGNTIYF. CDR3 bases: TGTGCCAGCAAGGAGGGGAGCTCTGGAAACACCATATATTTT.

This clone occurred many times. The chain recombines TRBV7-2 with TRBJ1-2, with D unclear. The CDR3 length is 12 residues. Germline values: CDR1 SGHTA, CDR2 FQGNSA. V dropped 5 bases and J dropped 5 bases, with 9 bases sitting between them. CDR3 sequence: CASSAEGYGYTF. The CDR3 DNA reads as TGTGCCAGCAGCGCAGAAGGATATGGCTACACCTTC.

Remarks on this clone: The sample has other DNA sequences that encode this CDR3 too. The chain couples TRBV5-1 to TRBJ1-2, with TRBD1 matching 7 bases. This CDR3 is built from 12 residues. Germline loops: CDR1 SGHRS, CDR2 YFSETQ. After removal of 4 bases from V and 5 bases from J, the junction contained 2 bases not matched to a gene. The CDR3: CASSRDSYGYTF. For the CDR3, the DNA is TGCGCCAGCAGCCGGGACAGTTATGGCTACACCTTC.

V gene TRBV30 combines with J gene TRBJ1-2, with unresolved D. The germline V gene has CDR1 GTSNPN and CDR2 SVGIG (reference sequence). This CDR3 is built from 14 residues. Trimming removed 0 bases from V and 6 bases from J, with 14 bases in between. The CDR3 DNA sequence: TGTGCCTGGAGTGTATTGGGCATAAACCATGGCTACACCTTC. It translates to CAWSVLGINHGYTF.

Points on this clone: This may arise from a read error, as a much more abundant clone is one base away. This chain connects TRBV5-8 to TRBJ2-1; 14 nucleotides match TRBD2. This CDR3 spans 15 amino acids. Trimming cost V 3 bases and J 7 bases; bases outside gene matches: 3. Germline V gene lookup returns CDR1 SGHTS and CDR2 YDEGEE. The CDR3 bases are TGTGCCAGCAGCTCTGGGACTAGCGGGAGAAATGAGCAGTTCTTC. Translated: CASSSGTSGRNEQFF.

The table lists this clone with a few counts. The chain carries TRBV6-5 and TRBJ1-6, with D tentatively TRBD1 (5 bases). The germline gives CDR1 MNHEY, CDR2 SVGAGI. The V end was cut by 5 bases, the J end by 7 bases, with 12 bases between. CDR3 length: 14 amino acids. The CDR3 bases are TGTGCCAGCAGTACTAAATCAGGGAATTCACCCCTCCACTTT. This sequence encodes CASSTKSGNSPLHF.

This chain connects TRBV25-1 to TRBJ1-6; unclear D gene. Per the germline V gene, CDR1 is MGHDK and CDR2 is SYGVNS. The CDR3 contains 15 residues. Trimming stripped 2 bases from V and 4 bases from J, with 9 bases between. In DNA form, the CDR3 reads TGTGCCAGCAGTGAAACAAATCCGTATAATTCACCCCTCCACTTT. Translating gives CASSETNPYNSPLHF.

This clone was found a few times. The rearrangement uses TRBV6-1 and TRBJ2-5; D is possibly TRBD2 (6 bases). The CDR3 is 13 residues long. Germline CDR1 is MNHNS and CDR2 is SASEGT. V dropped 7 bases and J dropped 5 bases, with 14 bases sitting between them. The CDR3 reads CASTGLGGETQYF. CDR3 DNA sequence: TGTGCCAGCACCGGGCTAGGAGGGGAGACCCAGTACTTC.

The V and J genes are TRBV10-2 and TRBJ1-4; 7 bases match TRBD1. In germline, CDR1 is WSHSY, CDR2 SAAADI. The CDR3 totals 15 residues. Trimming took 0 bases from V and 4 from J; bases not matched to a gene: 2. The CDR3 DNA is TGCGCCAGCAGTGAGTCGGGACAGAATAATGAAAAACTGTTTTTT. This sequence encodes CASSESGQNNEKLFF.

The chain carries TRBV15 and TRBJ1-2; 8 bases fit TRBD1. CDR3 length: 15 amino acids. From germline, CDR1 is LNHNV and CDR2 YYDKDF (reference sequence). J was trimmed by 3 bases and V by 2 bases; bases with no gene match: 5. CDR3 sequence (DNA): TGTGCCACCAGCAGAAGGACAGGGAAAGACTATGGCTACACCTTC. It yields the protein CATSRRTGKDYGYTF. Looking up the rest from reference TRBV15 and TRBJ1-2 gives the full variable domain: DAMVIQNPRYQVTQFGKPVTLSCSQTLNHNVMYWYQQKSSQAPKLLFHYYDKDFNNEADTPDNFQSRRPNTSFCFLDIRSPGLGDTAMYLCATSRRTGKDYGYTFGSGTRLTVV.

V usage is TRBV7-2 and J usage is TRBJ2-1; 10 positions agree with TRBD2. The V gene end was trimmed by 4 bases and the J gene end by 9 bases; junction bases not matched to a gene: 6. This CDR3 comprises 14 residues. Germline-derived CDR1 and CDR2 are SGHTA and FQGNSA. Here the CDR3 reads CASSSVVAGGEQFF. The CDR3 nucleotides read TGTGCCAGCAGCTCAGTGGTAGCGGGGGGTGAGCAGTTCTTC.

The chain uses TRBV6-1 and TRBJ1-5; D might be TRBD1 (6 bases). There are 16 residues in the CDR3. The germline V gene encodes CDR1 MNHNS and CDR2 SASEGT. Trimming cost V 2 bases and J 6 bases, with 17 bases left between them. This CDR3 reads CASSEWGGGLGQPQHF. DNA for the CDR3: TGTGCCAGCAGTGAATGGGGGGGCGGGCTCGGTCAGCCCCAGCATTTT.

This clone was detected only a few times. V and J are TRBV7-2 and TRBJ2-2, with unresolved D. The CDR3 consists of 16 residues. CDR1 and CDR2 from the germline V gene are SGHTA and FQGNSA. V was pared by 1 base and J by 1 base, with 10 bases between. The CDR3 DNA follows: TGTGCCAGCAGCTTAGTCGATCCCTGGAACACCGGGGAGCTGTTTTTT. Translated, it gives CASSLVDPWNTGELFF.

With regard to this clone: An end of the junction does not agree with germline; a read error may underlie this. J is TRBJ2-1 and V is TRBV7-9; 7 nucleotides agree with TRBD2. CDR3 length: 11 residues. Germline V gives CDR1 SEHNR, CDR2 FQNEAQ (reference sequence). CDR3 nucleotides: TGTGCCAGCAGTCTCCCTGCGGGAGAGGTCTTC. Its translation: CASSLPAGEVF.

The chain joins TRBV29-1 to TRBJ1-2, with D perhaps TRBD1 (6 bases). With 6 bases removed from V and 5 bases from J, the gap between germline ends came to 16 bases. This CDR3 has 13 amino acids. Germline V gene lookup returns CDR1 SQVTM and CDR2 ANQGSEA. CDR3 sequence (DNA): TGCAGCGTGGGGAGGGGGGCTGGTTATGGCTACACCTTC. It encodes CSVGRGAGYGYTF.

The chain carries TRBV5-4 and TRBJ2-3; D is undetermined. This CDR3 spans 15 amino acids. Per germline, CDR1 SGHNT and CDR2 YYREEE (reference sequence). V lost 2 bases and J 0 bases, leaving 10 bases between the germline ends. CDR3 sequence reads: CASSLKASSTDTQYF. CDR3 nucleotide sequence: TGTGCCAGCAGCTTAAAGGCCTCTAGCACAGATACGCAGTATTTT.